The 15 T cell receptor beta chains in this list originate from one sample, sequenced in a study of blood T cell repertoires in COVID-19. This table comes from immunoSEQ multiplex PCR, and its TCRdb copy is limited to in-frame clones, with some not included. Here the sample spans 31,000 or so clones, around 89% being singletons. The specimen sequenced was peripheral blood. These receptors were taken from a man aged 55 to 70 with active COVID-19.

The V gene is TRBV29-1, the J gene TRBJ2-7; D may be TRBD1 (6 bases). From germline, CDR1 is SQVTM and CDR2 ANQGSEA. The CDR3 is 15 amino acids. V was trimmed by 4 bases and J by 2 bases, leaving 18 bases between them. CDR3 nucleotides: TGCAGCGTTGGGGGTTTCAGGGGCCTCGCCTACGAGCAGTACTTC. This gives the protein CSVGGFRGLAYEQYF.

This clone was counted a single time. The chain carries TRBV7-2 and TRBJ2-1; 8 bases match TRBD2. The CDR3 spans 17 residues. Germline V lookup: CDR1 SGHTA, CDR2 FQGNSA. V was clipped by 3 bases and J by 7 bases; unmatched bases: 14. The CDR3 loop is CASSFPGRGAGGNEQFF. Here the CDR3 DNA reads TGTGCCAGCAGCTTCCCAGGGCGGGGGGCCGGGGGGAATGAGCAGTTCTTC.

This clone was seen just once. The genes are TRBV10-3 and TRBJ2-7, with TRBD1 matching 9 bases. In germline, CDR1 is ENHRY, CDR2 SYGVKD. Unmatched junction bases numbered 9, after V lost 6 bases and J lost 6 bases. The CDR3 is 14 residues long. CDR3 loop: CAISRDRAVGEQYF. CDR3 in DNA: TGTGCCATCAGCCGGGACAGGGCGGTTGGCGAGCAGTACTTC.

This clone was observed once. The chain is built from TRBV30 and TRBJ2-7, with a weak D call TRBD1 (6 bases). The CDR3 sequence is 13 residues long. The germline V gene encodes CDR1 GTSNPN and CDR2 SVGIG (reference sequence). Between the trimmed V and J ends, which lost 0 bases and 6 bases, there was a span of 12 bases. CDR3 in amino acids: CAWSVHEGVEQYF. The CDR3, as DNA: TGTGCCTGGAGTGTACATGAGGGGGTCGAGCAGTACTTC.

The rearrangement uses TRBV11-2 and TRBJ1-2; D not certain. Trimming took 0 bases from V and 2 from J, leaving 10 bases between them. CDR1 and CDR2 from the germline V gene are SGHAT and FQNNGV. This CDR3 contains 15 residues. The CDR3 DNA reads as TGTGCCAGCAGCTTAGATCAGAAGTACAACTATGGCTACACCTTC. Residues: CASSLDQKYNYGYTF.

CDR3 loop: CSVEVPGQSLSYEQYF. Written as DNA, the CDR3 is TGCAGCGTTGAAGTACCGGGACAGTCTCTATCCTACGAGCAGTACTTC. The chain is built from TRBV29-1 and TRBJ2-7, with TRBD1 identical over 7 bases. Germline V gene sequence: CDR1 SQVTM, CDR2 ANQGSEA. The CDR3 is 16 amino acids. V dropped 1 base and J dropped 1; count of bases not matched to a gene: 10.

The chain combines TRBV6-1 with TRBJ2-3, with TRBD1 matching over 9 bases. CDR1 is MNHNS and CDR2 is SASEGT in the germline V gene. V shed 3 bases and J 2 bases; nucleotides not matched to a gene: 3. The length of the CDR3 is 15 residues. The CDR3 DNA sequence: TGTGCCAGCAGTGAGGGGACAGGGTACACAGATACGCAGTATTTT. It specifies CASSEGTGYTDTQYF.

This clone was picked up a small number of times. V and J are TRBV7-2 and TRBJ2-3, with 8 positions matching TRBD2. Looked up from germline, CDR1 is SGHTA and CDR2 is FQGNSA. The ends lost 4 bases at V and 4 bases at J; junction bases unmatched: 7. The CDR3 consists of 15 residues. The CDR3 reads CASSSPTSASDTQYF. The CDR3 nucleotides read TGTGCCAGCAGCTCCCCGACTAGCGCGTCAGATACGCAGTATTTT.

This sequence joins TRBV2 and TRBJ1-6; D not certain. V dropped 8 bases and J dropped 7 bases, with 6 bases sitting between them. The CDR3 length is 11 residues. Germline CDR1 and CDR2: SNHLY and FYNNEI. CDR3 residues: CASRANSPLHF. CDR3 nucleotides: TGTGCCAGCCGAGCGAATTCACCCCTCCACTTT.

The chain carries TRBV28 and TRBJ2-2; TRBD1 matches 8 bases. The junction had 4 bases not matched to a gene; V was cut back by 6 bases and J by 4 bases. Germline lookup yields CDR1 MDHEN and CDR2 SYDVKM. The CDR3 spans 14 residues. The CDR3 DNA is TGTGCCAGCAGCGTCAGGGGGCGCACCGGGGAGCTGTTTTTT. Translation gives CASSVRGRTGELFF.

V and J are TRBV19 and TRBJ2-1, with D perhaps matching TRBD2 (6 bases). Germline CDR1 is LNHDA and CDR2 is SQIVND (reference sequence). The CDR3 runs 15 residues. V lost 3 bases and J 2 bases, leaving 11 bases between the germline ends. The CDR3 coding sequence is TGTGCCAGTAGTATGGGCGGGATGGCCTACAATGAGCAGTTCTTC. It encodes CASSMGGMAYNEQFF.

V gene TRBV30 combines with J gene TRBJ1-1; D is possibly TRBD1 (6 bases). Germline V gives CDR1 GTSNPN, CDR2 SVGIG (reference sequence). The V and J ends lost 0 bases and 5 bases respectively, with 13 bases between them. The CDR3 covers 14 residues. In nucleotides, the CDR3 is TGTGCCTGGAGTGTACAACAGGGATGGACTGAAGCTTTCTTT. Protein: CAWSVQQGWTEAFF.

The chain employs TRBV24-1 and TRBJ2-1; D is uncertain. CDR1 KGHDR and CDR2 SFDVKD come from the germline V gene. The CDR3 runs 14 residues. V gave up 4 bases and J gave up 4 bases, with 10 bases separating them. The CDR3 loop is CATSENPGYNEQFF. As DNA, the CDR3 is TGTGCCACCAGTGAGAACCCCGGGTACAATGAGCAGTTCTTC.

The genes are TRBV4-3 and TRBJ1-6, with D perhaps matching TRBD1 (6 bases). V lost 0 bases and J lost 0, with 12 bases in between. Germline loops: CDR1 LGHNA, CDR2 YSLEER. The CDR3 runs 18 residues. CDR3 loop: CASSQDFQGSSYNSPLHF. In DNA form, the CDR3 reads TGCGCCAGCAGCCAAGATTTTCAGGGGAGCTCCTATAATTCACCCCTCCACTTT.

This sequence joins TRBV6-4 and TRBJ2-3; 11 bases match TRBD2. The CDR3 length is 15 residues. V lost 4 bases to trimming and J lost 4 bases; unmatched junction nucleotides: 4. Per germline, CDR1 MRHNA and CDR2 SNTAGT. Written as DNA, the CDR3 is TGTGCCAGCAGTGTAGGGACTAGCGGTGCAGATACGCAGTATTTT. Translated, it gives CASSVGTSGADTQYF.